This TCR beta chain appears in the sequencing data of a study of T-cell memory formation after mild COVID-19. The CDR3 has 15 residues. Germline CDR1 reads MGHDK; CDR2 reads SYGVNS. Trimming removed 1 base at V and 2 bases at J, with 10 bases between. TCRdb independently ran MiXCR on the 5' RACE reads; one entry per CDR3 protein. The sample shows hundreds of thousands of distinct CDR3 sequences, less than 25% of them seen only once. Sequencing input: PBMCs or a T cell subset sorted from them (not recorded which). The rearrangement joins TRBV25-1 to TRBJ2-3, with D perhaps TRBD1 or TRBD2 (5 bases each). This receptor was taken from an adult woman who had mild COVID-19 (a few samples of this study predate the infection). Cell type and time point are not known. CDR3 protein: CASSEWWGTTDTQYF. CDR3 sequence (DNA): TGTGCCAGCAGTGAATGGTGGGGGACCACAGATACGCAGTATTTT.